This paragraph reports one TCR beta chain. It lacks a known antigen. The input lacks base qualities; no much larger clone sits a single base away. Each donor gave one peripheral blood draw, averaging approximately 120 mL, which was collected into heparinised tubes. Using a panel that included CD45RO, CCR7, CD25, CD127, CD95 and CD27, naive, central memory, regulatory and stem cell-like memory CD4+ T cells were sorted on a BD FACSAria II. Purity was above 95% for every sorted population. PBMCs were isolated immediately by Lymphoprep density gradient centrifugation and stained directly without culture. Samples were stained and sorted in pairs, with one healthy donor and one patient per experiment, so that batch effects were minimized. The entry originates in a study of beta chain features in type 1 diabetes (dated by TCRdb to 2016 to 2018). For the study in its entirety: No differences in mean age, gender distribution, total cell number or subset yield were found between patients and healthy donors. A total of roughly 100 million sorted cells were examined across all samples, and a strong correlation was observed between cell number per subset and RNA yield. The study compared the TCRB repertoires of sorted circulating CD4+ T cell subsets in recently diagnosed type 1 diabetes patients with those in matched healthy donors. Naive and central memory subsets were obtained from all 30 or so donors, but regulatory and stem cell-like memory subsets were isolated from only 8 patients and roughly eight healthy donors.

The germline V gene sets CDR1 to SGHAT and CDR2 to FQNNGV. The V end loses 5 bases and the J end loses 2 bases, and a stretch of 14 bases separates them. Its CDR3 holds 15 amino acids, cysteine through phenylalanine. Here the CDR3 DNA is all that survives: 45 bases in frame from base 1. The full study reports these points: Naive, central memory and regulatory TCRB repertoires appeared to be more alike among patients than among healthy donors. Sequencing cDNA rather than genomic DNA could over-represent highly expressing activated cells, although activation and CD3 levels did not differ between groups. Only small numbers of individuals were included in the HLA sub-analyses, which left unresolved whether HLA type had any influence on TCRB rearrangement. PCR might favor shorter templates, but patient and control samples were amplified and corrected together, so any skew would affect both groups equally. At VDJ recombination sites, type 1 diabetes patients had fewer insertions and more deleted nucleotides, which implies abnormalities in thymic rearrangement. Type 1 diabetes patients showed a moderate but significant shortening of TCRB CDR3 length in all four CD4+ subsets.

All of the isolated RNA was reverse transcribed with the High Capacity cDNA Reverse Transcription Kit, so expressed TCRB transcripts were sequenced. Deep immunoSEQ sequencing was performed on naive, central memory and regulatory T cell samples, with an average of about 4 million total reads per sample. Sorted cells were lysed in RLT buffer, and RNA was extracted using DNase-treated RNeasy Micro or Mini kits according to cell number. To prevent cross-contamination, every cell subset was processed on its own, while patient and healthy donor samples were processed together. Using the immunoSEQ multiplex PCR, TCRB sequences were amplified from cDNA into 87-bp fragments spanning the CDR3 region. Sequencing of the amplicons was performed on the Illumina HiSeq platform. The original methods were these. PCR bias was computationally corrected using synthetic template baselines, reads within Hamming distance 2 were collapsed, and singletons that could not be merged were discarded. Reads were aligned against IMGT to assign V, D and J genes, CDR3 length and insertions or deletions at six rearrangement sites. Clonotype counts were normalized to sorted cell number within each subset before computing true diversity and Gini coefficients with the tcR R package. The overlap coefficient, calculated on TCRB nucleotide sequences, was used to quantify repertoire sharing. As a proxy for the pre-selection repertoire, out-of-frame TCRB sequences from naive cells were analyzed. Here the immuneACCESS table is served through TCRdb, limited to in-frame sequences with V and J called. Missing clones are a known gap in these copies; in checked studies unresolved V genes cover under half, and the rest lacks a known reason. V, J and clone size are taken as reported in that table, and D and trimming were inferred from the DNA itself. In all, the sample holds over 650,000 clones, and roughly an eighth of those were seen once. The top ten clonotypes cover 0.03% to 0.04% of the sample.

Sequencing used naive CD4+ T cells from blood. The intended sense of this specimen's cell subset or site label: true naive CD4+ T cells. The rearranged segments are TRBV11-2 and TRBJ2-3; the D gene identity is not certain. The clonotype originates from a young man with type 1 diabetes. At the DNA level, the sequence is TGTGCCAGCAGCCCCGTATCACGGCTCACAGATACGCAGTATTTT. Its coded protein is CASSPVSRLTDTQYF.